This T cell receptor beta chain was sequenced in a study of OX40 agonist ivuxolimab in advanced cancers. About the study: One patient with hepatocellular carcinoma and two with cutaneous melanoma, three in all, had partial responses.

The assay was immunoSEQ multiplex PCR, and TCRdb's table has in-frame clones only and misses some. The sample yields some 94,000 clones, approximately 95% seen once. V lost 3 bases and J lost 0, with 5 bases in between. This CDR3 contains 13 residues. Germline assignment: CDR1 ENHRY and CDR2 SYGVKD. Sampling times: baseline, cycle 4 day 1, cycle 7 day 1. Study-wide findings and caveats: At 0.1 to 3.0 mg/kg and by week 6, clonal expansion occurred in CD4+ and CD8+ blood T cells. Relative to CD4+ cells, CD8+ T cells on average had more expanded clones.

Notes on this clone: What it recognizes is unknown.

This TCR was recovered from an adult with an advanced solid tumor such as melanoma, head and neck, liver or kidney cancer. The material sequenced was CD4+ or CD8+ T cells sorted from blood, taken in a trial of the OX40 agonist ivuxolimab. This sequence joins TRBV10-3 and TRBJ1-1; unclear D gene. CDR3 amino acids: CAISDTLNTEAFF. The CDR3 DNA reads as TGTGCCATCAGTGACACATTGAACACTGAAGCTTTCTTT.